This passage covers 5 T cell receptor beta chains from one sample sequenced in a study of blood T cells in healthy people across ages. A second PCR of roughly 7 to 11 cycles used a sample-barcoded 5' primer and a J-beta primer mix. TCRdb re-derived calls from the 5' RACE reads in MiXCR, one entry per CDR3 protein. The sample has over 1,500,000 distinct CDR3 sequences; 49% are singletons. Sequencing was done on a sample of blood. These receptor sequences come from a woman aged 40 to 50 in good health.

V usage is TRBV24-1 and J usage is TRBJ2-5; a weak D match, TRBD2 (6 bases). V was clipped by 7 bases and J by 5 bases, with 19 bases between them. Germline V lookup: CDR1 KGHDR, CDR2 SFDVKD. The CDR3 contains 15 residues. The CDR3 is CATRSAWGGEETQYF. In DNA, the CDR3 is TGTGCCACCAGATCGGCCTGGGGCGGGGAGGAGACCCAGTACTTC.

With regard to this clonotype: One end of the junction varies from germline; a read error may be responsible. This chain uses TRBV6-5 with TRBJ1-2; 8 nucleotides match TRBD1. The CDR3 is 15 residues long. The germline gives CDR1 MNHEY, CDR2 SVGAGI. The CDR3 loop reads CASSYSTGGWDGYTF. CDR3 coding DNA: TGTGCTAGCAGTTACTCTACAGGGGGGTGGGATGGCTACACCTTC.

The V call is TRBV27, the J call TRBJ2-7; 12 positions match TRBD2. The DNA end is a closer match to TRBJ2-5, so the J assignment may be wrong. The CDR3 is made up of 16 amino acids. CDR1 is MNHEY, CDR2 SMNVEV, per germline (reference sequence). The CDR3 here is CASSLLLAGGPETQYF. The CDR3, as DNA: TGTGCCAGCAGTTTACTACTAGCGGGGGGTCCTGAGACCCAGTACTTC.

The chain uses TRBV12-3 or TRBV12-4 and TRBJ2-1, with 12 bases matching TRBD1. The CDR3 runs 15 residues. J gave up 13 bases and V 5 bases, and 12 bases lay outside the gene matches. CDR3: CASSQGQGAQETQFF. The DNA of the CDR3 is TGTGCCAGCAGTCAGGGACAGGGGGCCCAAGAGACCCAGTTCTTC.

The V gene is TRBV14, the J gene TRBJ1-2; TRBD1 matches 11 bases. Germline lookup yields CDR1 SGHDN and CDR2 FVKESK. The V segment lost 3 bases and the J segment 2 bases; nucleotides outside the gene matches: 11. The CDR3 sequence is 18 residues long. CDR3 region: CASSHRSDRGPPNYGYTF. The CDR3 DNA reads TGTGCCAGCAGCCACCGCTCGGACAGGGGGCCCCCAAACTATGGCTACACCTTC.